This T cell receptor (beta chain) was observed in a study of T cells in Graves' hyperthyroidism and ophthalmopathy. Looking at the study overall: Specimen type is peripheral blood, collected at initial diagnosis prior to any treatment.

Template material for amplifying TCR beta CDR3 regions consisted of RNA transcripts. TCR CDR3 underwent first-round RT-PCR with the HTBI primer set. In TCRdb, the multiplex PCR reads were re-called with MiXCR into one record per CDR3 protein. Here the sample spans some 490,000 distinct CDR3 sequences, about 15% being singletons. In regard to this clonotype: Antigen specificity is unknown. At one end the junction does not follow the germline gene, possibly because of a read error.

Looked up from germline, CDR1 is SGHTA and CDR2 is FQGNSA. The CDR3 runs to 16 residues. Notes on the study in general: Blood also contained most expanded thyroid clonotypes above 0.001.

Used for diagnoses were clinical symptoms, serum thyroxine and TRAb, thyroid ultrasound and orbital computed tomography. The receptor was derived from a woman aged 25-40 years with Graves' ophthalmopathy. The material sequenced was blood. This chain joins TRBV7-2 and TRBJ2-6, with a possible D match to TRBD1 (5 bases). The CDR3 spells CASSSGSGSGADVLTF. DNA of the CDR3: TGTGCCAGCAGCTCAGGGTCAGGATCTGGGGCCGACGTCCTGACTTTC.